Below, 25 T cell receptor beta chains from the same sample are listed, as sequenced in a study of T cell repertoires in cytomegalovirus infection. TCRdb ran MiXCR on the reads and lists one entry per CDR3 protein. The sample has around 130,000 distinct CDR3 sequences; 7.5% to 9% are singletons. The specimen sequenced was PBMCs. These receptors were collected from a human donor in good health (CMV status not recorded). Some clones in this sample may be carry-over from other donors' samples.

This clonotype was seen at least ten times. The chain uses TRBV27 and TRBJ2-1; tentative D call: TRBD1 (6 bases). Germline CDR1 MNHEY, CDR2 SMNVEV (reference sequence). Trimming took off 5 bases at V and 4 bases at J, with 15 bases between the two ends. The CDR3 is 15 residues long. CDR3: CASSTSGARYNEQFF. The CDR3 region has the DNA TGTGCCAGCAGTACCTCAGGGGCGAGGTACAATGAGCAGTTCTTC.

Many counts were recorded for this clonotype. J is TRBJ1-5 and V is TRBV7-2; D uncertain. Germline values: CDR1 SGHTA, CDR2 FQGNSA. This CDR3 region has 14 residues. V lost 4 bases and J lost 4, with 11 bases in between. The DNA of the CDR3 is TGTGCCAGCAGCTCTAGGTCGGGTAATCAGCCCCAGCATTTT. Translation: CASSSRSGNQPQHF.

This chain links TRBV20-1 with TRBJ2-1; 10 positions match TRBD2. Germline V gene data show CDR1 as DFQATT and CDR2 as SNEGSKA (reference sequence). This CDR3 has 14 amino acids. As DNA, the CDR3 is TGCAGCACCCTAGCGGGGGCCCGCCAAGATGAGCAGTTCTTC. Encoded protein: CSTLAGARQDEQFF.

In this sample, this clonotype turned up many times. The chain employs TRBV28 and TRBJ2-7; 7 positions agree with TRBD1. The CDR3 extends over 14 amino acids. V lost 5 bases to trimming and J lost 3 bases; unmatched junction nucleotides: 7. From germline, CDR1 is MDHEN and CDR2 SYDVKM. The CDR3 nucleotides are TGTGCCAGCAGTACTACAGGGGATCTCTACGAGCAGTACTTC. This encodes CASSTTGDLYEQYF.

This clonotype has a count of ten or more. The chain uses TRBV19 and TRBJ1-1; the D gene is possibly TRBD1 (6 bases). Germline assignment: CDR1 LNHDA and CDR2 SQIVND (reference sequence). The CDR3 length is 13 residues. The V end lost 4 bases, the J end lost 3 bases, and 9 bases lay between the germline ends. DNA of the CDR3: TGTGCCAGTAGTACCCAGGGGTACACTGAAGCTTTCTTT. Translated: CASSTQGYTEAFF.

This clonotype showed up many times. The chain combines TRBV4-2 with TRBJ2-1, with 7 positions matching TRBD2. V lost 1 base, J lost 8 bases, and 5 bases stayed unmatched. The CDR3 runs 14 residues. Germline V lookup: CDR1 LGHNA, CDR2 YNFKEQ. For the CDR3, the DNA is TGTGCCAGCAGCCAAGGGGGGGGAGGGTATGAGCAGTTCTTC. Its protein product is CASSQGGGGYEQFF.

At least ten counts were recorded for this clonotype. CDR3 amino acids: CASSIQGASGYSNQPQHF. The CDR3 DNA reads TGTGCCAGTAGTATACAGGGAGCGTCCGGGTATAGCAATCAGCCCCAGCATTTT. The chain recombines TRBV19 with TRBJ1-5, with a tentative D call TRBD1 (5 bases). From germline, CDR1 is LNHDA and CDR2 SQIVND (reference sequence). V lost 2 bases and J 0 bases, leaving 17 bases between the germline ends. This CDR3 has 18 residues.

This clonotype came up many times. This chain joins TRBV12-3 or TRBV12-4 and TRBJ2-3; tentative D call: TRBD1 (5 bases). Between the trimmed V and J ends, which lost 8 bases and 3 bases, there was a span of 18 bases. The CDR3 has 15 residues. DNA for the CDR3: TGTGCCAGCTCACCGAGGCAGGGTGAGACAGATACGCAGTATTTT. This translates into CASSPRQGETDTQYF.

This clonotype showed up many times. The chain joins TRBV7-3 to TRBJ1-1; D is undetermined. With 8 bases removed from V and 4 bases from J, the gap between germline ends came to 14 bases. The length of the CDR3 is 13 residues. The germline V gene has CDR1 SGHTA and CDR2 FQGTGA. The CDR3 loop reads CASSTGRGTEAFF. In DNA form, the CDR3 reads TGTGCCAGCTCTACGGGTCGGGGCACTGAAGCTTTCTTT.

This clonotype was found many times. V gene TRBV6-5 combines with J gene TRBJ2-4, with TRBD2 identical over 7 bases. In germline, CDR1 is MNHEY, CDR2 SVGAGI. J was trimmed by 8 bases and V by 4 bases; bases with no gene match: 8. This CDR3 region has 14 residues. CDR3 DNA sequence: TGTGCCAGCAGTTCGCAGGGCGGGGGAGACATTCAGTACTTC. This gives the protein CASSSQGGGDIQYF.

This clonotype was counted ten times or more. The chain links TRBV7-7 to TRBJ2-7; 9 bases align to TRBD1. V trimming: 5 bases; J trimming: 6 bases; junction bases outside the gene matches: 5. The length of the CDR3 is 13 residues. Germline assignment: CDR1 SSHAT and CDR2 FNYEAQ (reference sequence). CDR3 loop: CASSPGQGFEQYF. CDR3 coding DNA: TGTGCCAGCAGCCCGGGACAGGGTTTCGAGCAGTACTTC.

This clonotype was seen many times. CDR3 loop: CASSPLAGAANEKLFF. In DNA form, the CDR3 reads TGTGCCAGCAGCCCCTTGGCGGGAGCCGCTAATGAAAAACTGTTTTTT. The genes are TRBV7-2 and TRBJ1-4; D is uncertain. This CDR3 spans 16 amino acids. CDR1 is SGHTA, CDR2 FQGNSA, per germline. V shed 5 bases and J shed 3 bases, with 16 bases lying between them. Full variable domain (outside the CDR3, taken from reference TRBV7-2 and TRBJ1-4): GAGVSQSPSNKVTEKGKDVELRCDPISGHTALYWYRQSLGQGLEFLIYFQGNSAPDKSGLPSDRFSAERTGGSVSTLTIQRTQQEDSAVYLCASSPLAGAANEKLFFGSGTQLSVL.

This clonotype occurred many times. One base away lies a much larger clone, so this may be a sequencing read error. The V and J genes are TRBV7-9 and TRBJ1-5; D unresolved. The germline V and J ends were trimmed by 5 bases and 4 bases, with 9 bases remaining between them. Germline-derived CDR1 and CDR2 are SEHNR and FQNEAQ (reference sequence). This CDR3 contains 13 residues. The DNA for the CDR3 is TGTGCCAGCAGCGCCACAGTGAATCAGCCCCAGCATTTT. Its translation: CASSATVNQPQHF. Variable domain in full (rest from reference TRBV7-9 and TRBJ1-5): DTGVSQNPRHKITKRGQNVTFRCDPISEHNRLYWYRQTLGQGPEFLTYFQNEAQLEKSRLLSDRFSAERPKGSFSTLEIQRTEQGDSAMYLCASSATVNQPQHFGDGTRLSIL.

This clonotype was recorded many times. The J gene is TRBJ2-7, the V gene TRBV7-6; a weak D match, TRBD2 (5 bases). The germline gives CDR1 SGHVS, CDR2 FNYEAQ. With 8 bases removed from V and 4 bases from J, the gap between germline ends came to 12 bases. CDR3 length equals 12 residues. The DNA for the CDR3 is TGTGCCAGCGCGGGTTCGAGGTACGAGCAGTACTTC. Translated, it gives CASAGSRYEQYF.

In this sample, this clonotype turned up many times. The chain uses TRBV11-2 and TRBJ2-5; TRBD2 matches at 12 bases. V was clipped by 4 bases and J by 3 bases; unmatched bases: 24. The CDR3 extends over 22 amino acids. Germline V CDR1 and CDR2: SGHAT, FQNNGV. Written as DNA, the CDR3 is TGTGCCAGCAGCTCTACGCAAAGACTAGCGGGGGCCTCTGTCGGGCATAAAGAGACCCAGTACTTC. Protein product: CASSSTQRLAGASVGHKETQYF.

This clonotype was counted at least ten times. The chain joins TRBV5-5 to TRBJ1-2; a weak D match, TRBD1 (6 bases). Looked up from germline, CDR1 is SGHKS and CDR2 is YYEKEE (reference sequence). Trimming stripped 2 bases from V and 8 bases from J, with 22 bases between. The CDR3 spans 16 residues. The CDR3 nucleotides read TGTGCCAGCAGCTTAAATCCAGGGGTAGTAGTTCGAGGCTACACCTTC. This sequence encodes CASSLNPGVVVRGYTF.

This clonotype was recorded at least ten times. The chain has TRBV12-3 or TRBV12-4 and TRBJ2-7; TRBD1 agrees at 9 bases. V dropped 5 bases and J dropped 1; count of bases not matched to a gene: 6. This CDR3 has 15 amino acids. CDR3 nucleotide sequence: TGTGCCAGCAGTCCCCCGGGACAGGGATCCTACGAGCAGTACTTC. It specifies CASSPPGQGSYEQYF.

Ten or more counts support this clonotype. CDR3 residues: CASSLGGVTDTQYF. The DNA for the CDR3 is TGTGCCAGCAGCTTGGGGGGAGTCACAGATACGCAGTATTTT. The chain carries TRBV11-1 and TRBJ2-3; a possible D gene is TRBD2 (6 bases). The CDR3 contains 14 residues. Germline loops: CDR1 SGHAT, CDR2 FQDESV (reference sequence). Trimming pared 3 bases from V and 2 bases from J, leaving 9 bases between.

This clonotype was counted at least ten times. This rearrangement joins TRBV12-3 or TRBV12-4 to TRBJ2-1; D is unresolved. Trimming took off 4 bases at V and 8 bases at J, with 12 bases between the two ends. The CDR3 spans 13 residues. This CDR3 reads CASSSPPRYEQFF. The CDR3 coding sequence is TGTGCCAGCAGTTCTCCCCCCCGGTATGAGCAGTTCTTC.

As to this clonotype: A read error is likely, as this CDR3 ends without the conserved phenylalanine or tryptophan. The chain combines TRBV29-1 with TRBJ2-7; D is uncertain. CDR3 length: 15 amino acids. CDR1 SQVTM and CDR2 ANQGSEA come from the germline V gene. The V end was cut by 2 bases, the J end by 0 bases, with 14 bases between. The CDR3 coding sequence is TGCAGCGTTGAATTGTTGGGATCCCCCTCCTACGAGCAGTACTTA. Protein sequence: CSVELLGSPSYEQYL.

About this clonotype itself: A junction end diverges from the germline sequence, so it may reflect a read error. The J gene is TRBJ1-2, the V gene TRBV3-1; D perhaps matches TRBD1 (6 bases). The CDR3 extends over 14 amino acids. Germline loops: CDR1 LGHDT, CDR2 YNNKEL (reference sequence). The CDR3 sequence is CACSFQRGAHGYTF. The CDR3 bases are TGTGCCTGCAGCTTTCAACGGGGGGCGCATGGCTACACCTTC.

This clonotype occurred many times. The V and J genes are TRBV12-3 or TRBV12-4 and TRBJ1-1; D remains unclear. This CDR3 has 14 residues. The V end lost 4 bases, the J end lost 0 bases, and 9 bases lay between the germline ends. The CDR3 protein is CASSYRIVNTEAFF. In DNA form, the CDR3 reads TGTGCCAGCAGTTATCGCATCGTGAACACTGAAGCTTTCTTT.

This clonotype was counted at least ten times. The chain carries TRBV19 and TRBJ2-1; no clear D. The germline V gene encodes CDR1 LNHDA and CDR2 SQIVND (reference sequence). V was clipped by 5 bases and J by 0 bases, with 8 bases between them. The CDR3 is 14 amino acids. DNA for the CDR3: TGTGCCAGTAGTGCGGAGAACTCCTACAATGAGCAGTTCTTC. This encodes CASSAENSYNEQFF.

This clonotype has at least ten counts. The J gene is TRBJ2-1, the V gene TRBV7-8; no clear D. Deletions cut 8 bases from V and 5 bases from J, with 16 bases between. This CDR3 has 14 residues. The germline V gene encodes CDR1 SGHVS and CDR2 FQNEAQ. CDR3 in DNA: TGTGCCAGCGCCCAGGTGCTCCGGGACAATGAGCAGTTCTTC. It specifies CASAQVLRDNEQFF.

The chain's CDR3 is CASSESGATHYEQYF. CDR3 nucleotide sequence: TGCGCCAGTTCGGAAAGCGGGGCGACACACTACGAGCAGTACTTC. The chain has TRBV5-1 and TRBJ2-7; 7 bases line up with TRBD2. The V segment lost 8 bases and the J segment 3 bases; nucleotides outside the gene matches: 14. The germline CDR1 and CDR2 sequences are SGHRS and YFSETQ. The CDR3 covers 15 residues.